Sequencing of this T cell receptor (beta chain) was carried out in a study of T cells after yellow fever vaccination. About the study: Preparation of the low-cell-number fractions used SMART-Seq v4 Ultra Low Input.

Germline-derived CDR1 and CDR2 are SNHLY and FYNNEI. The CDR3 totals 14 residues. The ends lost 6 bases at V and 2 bases at J; junction bases unmatched: 4. This clonotype was seen only a few times. TCRdb reanalysed the 5' RACE reads using MiXCR and keeps one entry per CDR3 protein. Here the sample spans some 350,000 distinct CDR3 sequences, about 4% being singletons. The sample here was PBMCs, taken 5 days after the yellow fever booster vaccination. The TCR originated in a man between 18 and 29 years old who received the YFV17D yellow fever vaccine. The J gene is TRBJ1-2, the V gene TRBV2; 9 bases line up with TRBD1. The CDR3 region has the DNA TGTGCCAGCAGGCCCGGGACAGGGAACTATGGCTACACCTTC. It codes for CASRPGTGNYGYTF.